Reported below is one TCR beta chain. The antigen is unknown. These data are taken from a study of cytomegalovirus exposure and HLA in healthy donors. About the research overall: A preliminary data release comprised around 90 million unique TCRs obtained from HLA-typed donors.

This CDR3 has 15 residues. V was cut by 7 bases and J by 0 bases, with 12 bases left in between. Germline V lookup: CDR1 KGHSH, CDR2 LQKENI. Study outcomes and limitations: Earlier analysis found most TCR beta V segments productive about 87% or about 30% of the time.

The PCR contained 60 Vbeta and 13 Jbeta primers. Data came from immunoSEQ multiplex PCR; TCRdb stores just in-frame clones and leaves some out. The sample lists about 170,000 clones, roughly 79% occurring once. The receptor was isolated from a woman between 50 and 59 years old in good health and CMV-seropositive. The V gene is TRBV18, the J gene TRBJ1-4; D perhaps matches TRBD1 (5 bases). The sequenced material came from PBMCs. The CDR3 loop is CASFLPGSTNEKLFF. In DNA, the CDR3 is TGTGCCAGCTTCTTACCAGGGTCAACTAATGAAAAACTGTTTTTT.